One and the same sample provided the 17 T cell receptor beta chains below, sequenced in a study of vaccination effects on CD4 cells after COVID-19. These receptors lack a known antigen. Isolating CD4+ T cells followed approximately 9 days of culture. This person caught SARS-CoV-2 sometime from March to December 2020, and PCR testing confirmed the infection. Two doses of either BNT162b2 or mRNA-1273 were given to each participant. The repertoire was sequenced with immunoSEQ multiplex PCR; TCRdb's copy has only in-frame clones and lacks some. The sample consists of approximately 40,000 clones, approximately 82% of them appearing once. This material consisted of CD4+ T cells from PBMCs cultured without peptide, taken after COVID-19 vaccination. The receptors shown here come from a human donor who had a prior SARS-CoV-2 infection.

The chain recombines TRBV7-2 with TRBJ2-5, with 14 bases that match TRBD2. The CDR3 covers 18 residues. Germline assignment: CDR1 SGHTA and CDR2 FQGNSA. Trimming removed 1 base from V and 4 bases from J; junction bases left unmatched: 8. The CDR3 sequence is CASSLVPRLAGGPETQYF. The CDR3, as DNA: TGTGCCAGCAGCTTAGTCCCCCGACTAGCGGGGGGGCCAGAGACCCAGTACTTC.

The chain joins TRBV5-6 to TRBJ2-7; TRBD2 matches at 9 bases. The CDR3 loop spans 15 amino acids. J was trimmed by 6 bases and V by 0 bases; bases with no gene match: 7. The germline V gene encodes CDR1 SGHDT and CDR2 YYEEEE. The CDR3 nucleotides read TGTGCCAGCAGCTTGGGTAGCGGGGGCTGGGGCGAGCAGTACTTC. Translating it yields CASSLGSGGWGEQYF. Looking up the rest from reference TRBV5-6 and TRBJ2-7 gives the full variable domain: DAGVTQSPTHLIKTRGQQVTLRCSPKSGHDTVSWYQQALGQGPQFIFQYYEEEERQRGNFPDRFSGHQFPNYSSELNVNALLLGDSALYLCASSLGSGGWGEQYFGPGTRLTVT.

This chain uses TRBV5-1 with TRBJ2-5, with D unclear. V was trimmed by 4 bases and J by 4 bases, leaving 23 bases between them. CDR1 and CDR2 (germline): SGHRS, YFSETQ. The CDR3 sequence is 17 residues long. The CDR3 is CASSIANGEPFAETQYF. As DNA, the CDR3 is TGCGCCAGCAGCATAGCAAATGGGGAACCGTTTGCAGAGACCCAGTACTTC.

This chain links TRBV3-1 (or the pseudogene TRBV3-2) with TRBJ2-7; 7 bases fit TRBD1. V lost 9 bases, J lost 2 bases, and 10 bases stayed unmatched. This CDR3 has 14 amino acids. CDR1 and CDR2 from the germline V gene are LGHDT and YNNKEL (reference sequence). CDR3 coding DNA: TGTGCCAGTAAAAGGGGGCTCTATCCCTACGAGCAGTACTTC. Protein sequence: CASKRGLYPYEQYF.

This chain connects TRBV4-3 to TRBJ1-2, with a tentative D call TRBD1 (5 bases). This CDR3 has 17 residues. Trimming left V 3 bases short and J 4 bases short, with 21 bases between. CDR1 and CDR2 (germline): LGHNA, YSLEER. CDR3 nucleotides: TGCGCCAGCAGCCACCTTCCGGGGCAGGACGGAGGCTATGGCTACACCTTC. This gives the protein CASSHLPGQDGGYGYTF.

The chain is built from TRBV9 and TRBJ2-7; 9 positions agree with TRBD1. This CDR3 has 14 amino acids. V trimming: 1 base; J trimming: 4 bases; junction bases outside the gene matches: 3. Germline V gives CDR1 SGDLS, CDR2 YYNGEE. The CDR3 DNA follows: TGTGCCAGCAGCGTAACGGGACAGGGTTACGAGCAGTACTTC. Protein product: CASSVTGQGYEQYF.

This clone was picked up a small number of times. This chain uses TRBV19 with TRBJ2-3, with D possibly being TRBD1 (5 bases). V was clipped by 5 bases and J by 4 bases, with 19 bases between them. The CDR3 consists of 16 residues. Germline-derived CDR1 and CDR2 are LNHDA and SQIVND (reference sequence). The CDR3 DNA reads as TGTGCCAGTAGTTGGCAGGGATCAGCAGGGCCAGATACGCAGTATTTT. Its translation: CASSWQGSAGPDTQYF.

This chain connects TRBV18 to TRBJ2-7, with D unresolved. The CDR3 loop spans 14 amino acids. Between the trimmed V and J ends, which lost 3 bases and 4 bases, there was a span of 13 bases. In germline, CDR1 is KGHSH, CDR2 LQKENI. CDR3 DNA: TGTGCCAGCTCACCGGTCAGCCTTTCTTACGAGCAGTACTTC. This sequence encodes CASSPVSLSYEQYF.

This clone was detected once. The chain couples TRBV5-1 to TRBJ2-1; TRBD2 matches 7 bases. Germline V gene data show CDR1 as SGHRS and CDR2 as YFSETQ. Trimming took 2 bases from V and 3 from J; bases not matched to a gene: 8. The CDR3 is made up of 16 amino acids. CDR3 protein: CASSFVAGVVYNEQFF. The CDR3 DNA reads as TGCGCCAGCAGCTTTGTCGCGGGAGTGGTCTACAATGAGCAGTTCTTC. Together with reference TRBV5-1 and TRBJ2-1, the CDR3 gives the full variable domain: KAGVTQTPRYLIKTRGQQVTLSCSPISGHRSVSWYQQTPGQGLQFLFEYFSETQRNKGNFPGRFSGRQFSNSRSEMNVSTLELGDSALYLCASSFVAGVVYNEQFFGPGTRLTVL.

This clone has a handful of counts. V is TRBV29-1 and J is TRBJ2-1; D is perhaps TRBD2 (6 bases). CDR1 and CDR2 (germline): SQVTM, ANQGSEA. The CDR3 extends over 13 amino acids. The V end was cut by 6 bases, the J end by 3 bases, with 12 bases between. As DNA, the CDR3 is TGCAGCGTCCGACCGGGACTCTACAATGAGCAGTTCTTC. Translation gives CSVRPGLYNEQFF.

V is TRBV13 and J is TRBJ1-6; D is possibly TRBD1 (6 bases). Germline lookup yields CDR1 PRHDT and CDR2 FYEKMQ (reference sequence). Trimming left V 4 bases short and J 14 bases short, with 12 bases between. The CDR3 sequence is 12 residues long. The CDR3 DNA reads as TGTGCCAGCAGCTCAACAGGGAGGGCCCTCCACTTT. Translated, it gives CASSSTGRALHF.

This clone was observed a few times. CDR3 bases: TGTGCCAGCAGCTTAGATCGCGTGGGGGGAGATACGCAGTATTTT. It yields the protein CASSLDRVGGDTQYF. The chain joins TRBV11-2 to TRBJ2-3; a weak D match, TRBD2 (6 bases). Germline values: CDR1 SGHAT, CDR2 FQNNGV. V dropped 0 bases and J dropped 5 bases, with 12 bases sitting between them. This CDR3 region has 15 residues. Combining the CDR3 with reference TRBV11-2 and TRBJ2-3 gives the whole variable domain EAGVAQSPRYKIIEKRQSVAFWCNPISGHATLYWYQQILGQGPKLLIQFQNNGVVDDSQLPKDRFSAERLKGVDSTLKIQPAKLEDSAVYLCASSLDRVGGDTQYFGPGTRLTVL.

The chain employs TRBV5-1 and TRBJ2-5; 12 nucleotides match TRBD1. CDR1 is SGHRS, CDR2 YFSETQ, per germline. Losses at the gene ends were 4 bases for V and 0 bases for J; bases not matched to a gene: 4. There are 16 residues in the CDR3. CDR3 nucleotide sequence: TGCGCCAGCAGCCCGGGGACAGGGGGCTACCAAGAGACCCAGTACTTC. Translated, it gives CASSPGTGGYQETQYF.

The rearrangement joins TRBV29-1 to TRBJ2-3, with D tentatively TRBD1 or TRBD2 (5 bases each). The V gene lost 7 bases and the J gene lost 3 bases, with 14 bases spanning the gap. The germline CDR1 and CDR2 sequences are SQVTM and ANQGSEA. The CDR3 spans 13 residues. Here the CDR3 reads CSARDQGTDTQYF. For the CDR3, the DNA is TGCAGCGCGAGGGACCAAGGAACAGATACGCAGTATTTT.

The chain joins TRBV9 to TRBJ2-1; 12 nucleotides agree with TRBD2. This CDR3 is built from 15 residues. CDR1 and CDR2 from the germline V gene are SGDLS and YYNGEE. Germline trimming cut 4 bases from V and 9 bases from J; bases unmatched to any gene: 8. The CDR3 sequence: CASSLQLAGGVEQFF. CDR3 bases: TGTGCCAGCAGCCTCCAACTAGCGGGGGGCGTTGAGCAGTTCTTC.

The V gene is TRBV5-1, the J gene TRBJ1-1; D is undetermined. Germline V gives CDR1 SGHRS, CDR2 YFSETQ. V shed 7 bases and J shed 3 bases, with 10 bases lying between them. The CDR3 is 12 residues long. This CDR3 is CASGPLHTEAFF. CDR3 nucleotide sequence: TGCGCCAGCGGACCCCTGCACACTGAAGCTTTCTTT.

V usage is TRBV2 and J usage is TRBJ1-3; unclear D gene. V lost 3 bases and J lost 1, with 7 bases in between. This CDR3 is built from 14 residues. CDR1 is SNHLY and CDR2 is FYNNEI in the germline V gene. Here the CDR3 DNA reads TGTGCCAGCAGTGACAGCAAGTCTGGAAACACCATATATTTT. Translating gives CASSDSKSGNTIYF.